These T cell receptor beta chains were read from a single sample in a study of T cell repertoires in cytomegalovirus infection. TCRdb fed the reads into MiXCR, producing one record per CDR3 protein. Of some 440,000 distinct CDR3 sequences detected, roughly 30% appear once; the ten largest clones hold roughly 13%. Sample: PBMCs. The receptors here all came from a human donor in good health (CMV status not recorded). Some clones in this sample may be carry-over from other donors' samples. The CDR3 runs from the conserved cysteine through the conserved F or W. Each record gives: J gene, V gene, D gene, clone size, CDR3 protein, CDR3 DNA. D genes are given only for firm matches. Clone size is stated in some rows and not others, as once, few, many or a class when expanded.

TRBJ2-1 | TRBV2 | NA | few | CASSEGPGDEQFF | TGTGCCAGCAGTGAAGGGCCGGGGGACGAGCAGTTCTTC
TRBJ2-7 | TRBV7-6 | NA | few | CASSLAQPYEQYF | TGTGCCAGCAGCTTAGCACAGCCCTACGAGCAGTACTTC
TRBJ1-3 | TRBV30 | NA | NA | CAWSLSSSGNTIYF | TGTGCCTGGAGTCTGTCGAGCTCTGGAAACACCATATATTTT
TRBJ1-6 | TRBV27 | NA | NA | CASSTYRAPNSPLHF | TGTGCCAGCAGTACATACAGGGCCCCTAATTCACCCCTCCACTTT
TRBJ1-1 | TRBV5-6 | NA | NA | CASTLGGGNTEAFF | TGTGCCAGCACCTTGGGGGGGGGAAACACTGAAGCTTTCTTT
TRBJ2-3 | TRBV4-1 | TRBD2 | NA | CASSQAGGGAGDTQYF | TGCGCCAGCAGCCAAGCCGGCGGGGGGGCCGGAGATACGCAGTATTTT
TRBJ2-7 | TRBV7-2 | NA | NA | CASSLAASETYEQYF | TGTGCCAGCAGCTTAGCCGCGTCCGAAACCTACGAGCAGTACTTC
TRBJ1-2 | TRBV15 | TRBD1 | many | CATSEDRGSSYGYTF | TGTGCCACCAGCGAGGACAGGGGAAGTTCTTATGGCTACACCTTC
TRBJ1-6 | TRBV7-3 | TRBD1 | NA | CASSLGADRDSPLHF | TGTGCCAGCAGCTTAGGGGCTGACAGGGACTCACCCCTCCACTTT
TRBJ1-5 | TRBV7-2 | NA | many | CASSLGDGRPQHF | TGTGCCAGCAGCTTAGGGGACGGTCGGCCCCAGCATTTT
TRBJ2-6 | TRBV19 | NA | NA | CASSIGGAGANVLTF | TGTGCCAGTAGTATAGGAGGGGCTGGGGCCAACGTCCTGACTTTC
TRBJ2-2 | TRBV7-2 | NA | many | CASSLGPPANTGELFF | TGTGCCAGCAGCTTAGGGCCACCCGCGAACACCGGGGAGCTGTTTTTT
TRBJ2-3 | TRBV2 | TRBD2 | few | CASRAGLAGGTDTQYF | TGTGCCAGCAGAGCGGGACTAGCGGGGGGAACTGATACGCAGTATTTT
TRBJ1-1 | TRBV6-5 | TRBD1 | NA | CASSPGTGPKNTEAFF | TGTGCCAGCAGTCCCGGGACAGGGCCCAAGAACACTGAAGCTTTCTTT
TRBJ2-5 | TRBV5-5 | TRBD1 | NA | CASSFQGAQETQYF | TGTGCCAGCAGCTTCCAGGGGGCGCAGGAGACCCAGTACTTC
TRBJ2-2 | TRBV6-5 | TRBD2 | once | CASSFSGGVAGELFF | TGTGCCAGCAGCTTTAGCGGGGGGGTGGCCGGGGAGCTGTTTTTT
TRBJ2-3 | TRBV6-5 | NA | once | CASSYSTLVQYF | TGTGCCAGCAGTTACTCGACTCTTGTGCAGTATTTT
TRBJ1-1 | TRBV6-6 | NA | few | CASSKILGDTEAFF | TGTGCCAGCAGTAAGATCCTGGGGGACACTGAAGCTTTCTTT
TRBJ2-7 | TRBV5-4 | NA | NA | CASSLRLEQNEQYF | TGTGCCAGCAGCTTGAGACTAGAACAAAACGAGCAGTACTTC
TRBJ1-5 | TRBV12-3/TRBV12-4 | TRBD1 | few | CASSLLGGGSNQPQHF | TGTGCCAGCAGTTTACTAGGGGGCGGAAGCAATCAGCCCCAGCATTTT
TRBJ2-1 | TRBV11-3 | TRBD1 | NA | CASSPGQGPDNEQFF | TGTGCCAGCAGCCCAGGACAGGGTCCAGACAATGAGCAGTTCTTC
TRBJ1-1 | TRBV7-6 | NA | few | CASSLGQNPGTEAFF | TGTGCCAGCAGCTTAGGACAGAACCCTGGGACTGAAGCTTTCTTT
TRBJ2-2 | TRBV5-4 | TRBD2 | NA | CASSQWTSGGAGELFF | TGTGCCAGCAGCCAGTGGACTAGCGGGGGGGCCGGGGAGCTGTTTTTT
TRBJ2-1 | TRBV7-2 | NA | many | CASTPLLVGRRPYNEQFF | TGTGCCAGCACCCCCTTGCTCGTCGGGCGGAGACCCTACAATGAGCAGTTCTTC